This is a list of T cell receptor beta chains from one sample in a study of T cell repertoires in cytomegalovirus infection. TCRdb called the reads again in MiXCR, with one record for every CDR3 protein. The table includes fewer than 650,000 distinct CDR3 sequences, under 45% detected once. These receptors' antigens are unknown. The sample consisted of cultured PBMCs, taken from culture after CMV antigen stimulation. The receptors derive from a human donor in good health (CMV status not recorded). Some clones in this sample may be carry-over from other donors' samples. CDR3s leave out the opening cysteine and the closing phenylalanine or tryptophan. Fields, in order: J gene, V gene, CDR3 protein.

j_call: TRBJ1-1
v_call: TRBV6-5
cdr3_aa: ASSSPGTTVEAF

j_call: TRBJ2-4
v_call: TRBV5-1
cdr3_aa: ASSLAPGGANIQY

j_call: TRBJ1-1
v_call: TRBV28
cdr3_aa: ASKRTGIMNTEAF

j_call: TRBJ2-7
v_call: TRBV6-1
cdr3_aa: ASWDRERFYEQY

j_call: TRBJ1-5
v_call: TRBV20-1
cdr3_aa: SGRAGVGNQPQH

j_call: TRBJ2-5
v_call: TRBV4-1
cdr3_aa: ASSQERSSGGSETQY

j_call: TRBJ2-3
v_call: TRBV5-1
cdr3_aa: ASSSLDSDSTDTQY

j_call: TRBJ1-2
v_call: TRBV12-3/TRBV12-4
cdr3_aa: ASSFTGFPYGYT

j_call: TRBJ2-6
v_call: TRBV18
cdr3_aa: ASSPIGSGANVLT

j_call: TRBJ2-4
v_call: TRBV15
cdr3_aa: ATSRLRPGLAGNIQY

j_call: TRBJ1-1
v_call: TRBV7-9
cdr3_aa: ASSEGGGRNTEAF

j_call: TRBJ2-1
v_call: TRBV7-6
cdr3_aa: ASSTGAPRNEQF

j_call: TRBJ2-1
v_call: TRBV11-2
cdr3_aa: ASSGNFGLAGNEQF

j_call: TRBJ2-3
v_call: TRBV7-9
cdr3_aa: ASSFRPSGGATDTQY

j_call: TRBJ1-6
v_call: TRBV12-3/TRBV12-4
cdr3_aa: ASSYRPNSPLH

j_call: TRBJ2-7
v_call: TRBV7-2
cdr3_aa: ASTLGQGLSEQY

j_call: TRBJ1-4
v_call: TRBV12-3/TRBV12-4
cdr3_aa: ASSLIGASNEKLF

j_call: TRBJ2-1
v_call: TRBV12-3/TRBV12-4
cdr3_aa: ASSPMGSGARNYNEQF

j_call: TRBJ2-3
v_call: TRBV5-3
cdr3_aa: ASSLADAKADTQY

j_call: TRBJ1-1
v_call: TRBV6-5
cdr3_aa: ASSRPGGVNTEAF

j_call: TRBJ1-5
v_call: TRBV7-8
cdr3_aa: ASSEKTWTGVGGNQPQH

j_call: TRBJ1-3
v_call: TRBV7-4
cdr3_aa: ASSSPIGTASGNTIY

j_call: TRBJ1-2
v_call: TRBV19
cdr3_aa: ATHAGISTHYGYT

j_call: TRBJ2-5
v_call: TRBV12-5
cdr3_aa: ASGLGLRETQY

j_call: TRBJ1-1
v_call: TRBV5-6
cdr3_aa: ASSSGTGATEAF

j_call: TRBJ1-1
v_call: TRBV6-5
cdr3_aa: ASRRGANTEAF

j_call: TRBJ2-7
v_call: TRBV7-2
cdr3_aa: ASSKSGRYEQY

j_call: TRBJ1-5
v_call: TRBV10-2
cdr3_aa: ASRAGTGNNQPQH

j_call: TRBJ1-4
v_call: TRBV7-9
cdr3_aa: ASSSRTENEKLF

j_call: TRBJ1-4
v_call: TRBV7-8
cdr3_aa: ASSSSTQGSREKLF

j_call: TRBJ2-7
v_call: TRBV6-1
cdr3_aa: ASNPSGGLSPYEQY

j_call: TRBJ1-6
v_call: TRBV5-4
cdr3_aa: ASSLAGWNSPLH

j_call: TRBJ2-3
v_call: TRBV12-3/TRBV12-4
cdr3_aa: ASTPLALRDTQY

j_call: TRBJ1-5
v_call: TRBV12-3/TRBV12-4
cdr3_aa: ASSPERNQPQH

j_call: TRBJ2-7
v_call: TRBV20-1
cdr3_aa: SARTGEGSYEQY

j_call: TRBJ1-4
v_call: TRBV20-1
cdr3_aa: SARGGDRGYEKLF

j_call: TRBJ1-2
v_call: TRBV7-9
cdr3_aa: ASSHSEGYT

j_call: TRBJ2-3
v_call: TRBV7-9
cdr3_aa: ASSPAGTSGVYFSTDTQY

j_call: TRBJ1-2
v_call: TRBV12-3/TRBV12-4
cdr3_aa: ASSSAGRRLYGYT

j_call: TRBJ1-5
v_call: TRBV7-8
cdr3_aa: ASSLVAGSQPQH

j_call: TRBJ2-3
v_call: TRBV27
cdr3_aa: ASSMTGAITDTQY

j_call: TRBJ1-1
v_call: TRBV20-1
cdr3_aa: SASPNGGWAEAF

j_call: TRBJ2-2
v_call: TRBV7-9
cdr3_aa: ATNTRGELF

j_call: TRBJ2-3
v_call: TRBV14
cdr3_aa: ASSQAITGVSTDTQY

j_call: TRBJ2-5
v_call: TRBV6-2/TRBV6-3
cdr3_aa: ASTIGGQETQY

j_call: TRBJ2-4
v_call: TRBV4-3
cdr3_aa: ASSPALINIQY

j_call: TRBJ2-5
v_call: TRBV6-2/TRBV6-3
cdr3_aa: ASSSWREQETQY

j_call: TRBJ1-2
v_call: TRBV28
cdr3_aa: ASLPDRGSGYT

j_call: TRBJ2-2
v_call: TRBV6-5
cdr3_aa: ASSYRQGSTGELF

j_call: TRBJ1-1
v_call: TRBV10-3
cdr3_aa: AIRPPMRNEAF